Listed below are T cell receptor beta chains from one sample, sequenced in a study of cytomegalovirus exposure and HLA in healthy donors. TCRdb's copy holds only in-frame clones and misses some; the assay was immunoSEQ multiplex PCR. The sample yields under 130,000 clones, 79% seen once. Sequenced input: PBMCs. The receptors were gathered from a woman in her forties in good health and CMV-seronegative. CDR3s include the opening cysteine and the closing phenylalanine or tryptophan. D genes are given only for firm matches. The size field is filled for only some rows; it gives once, few, many or a size class.

clone size,J gene,V gene,D gene,CDR3 protein,CDR3 DNA
-,TRBJ1-6,TRBV6-6,-,CASTQAPNSPLHF,TGTGCCAGCACCCAGGCCCCTAATTCACCCCTCCACTTT
-,TRBJ2-3,TRBV2,-,CASNPRGRGTDTQYF,TGTGCCAGCAATCCAAGGGGCAGGGGCACAGATACGCAGTATTTT
-,TRBJ2-1,TRBV11-3,-,CASSFHFGSSYNEQFF,TGTGCCAGCAGCTTCCACTTCGGGAGTTCCTACAATGAGCAGTTCTTC
-,TRBJ2-3,TRBV10-1,-,CASKGQATDTQYF,TGCGCCAGCAAGGGACAAGCTACAGATACGCAGTATTTT
few,TRBJ2-6,TRBV27,TRBD1,CASSPGTGGTGANVLTF,TGTGCCAGCAGTCCAGGGACAGGGGGCACTGGGGCCAACGTCCTGACTTTC
-,TRBJ2-7,TRBV7-2,-,CASSLDSAYEQYF,TGTGCCAGCAGCCTGGACAGCGCCTACGAGCAGTACTTC
-,TRBJ1-2,TRBV5-4,TRBD1,CASSFDRGNGYTF,TGTGCCAGCAGCTTCGACAGGGGGAATGGCTACACCTTC
few,TRBJ1-1,TRBV29-1,TRBD1,CSVVVGQPMNTEAFF,TGCAGCGTTGTCGTGGGACAGCCCATGAACACTGAAGCTTTCTTT
-,TRBJ1-1,TRBV25-1,-,CASRGTGEAFF,TGTGCCAGCCGGGGGACGGGTGAAGCTTTCTTT
-,TRBJ1-6,TRBV6-5,TRBD1,CASRVGTGIPPLHF,TGTGCCAGCAGGGTGGGGACAGGGATACCACCCCTCCACTTT
-,TRBJ1-5,TRBV4-3,-,CASSPSRGEQGYSNQPQHF,TGCGCCAGCAGCCCCTCAAGAGGAGAACAGGGTTATAGCAATCAGCCCCAGCATTTT
-,TRBJ1-1,TRBV14,-,CASSQDLVSRNTEAFF,TGTGCCAGCAGCCAAGACCTGGTTAGCCGGAACACTGAAGCTTTCTTT
-,TRBJ2-1,TRBV5-1,-,CASSLVAGSYNEQFF,TGCGCCAGCAGCTTGGTTGCGGGGTCCTACAATGAGCAGTTCTTC
-,TRBJ1-2,TRBV5-1,TRBD1,CASSSDAGGSASGYTF,TGCGCCAGCAGCTCCGATGCAGGGGGATCGGCAAGTGGCTACACCTTC
-,TRBJ1-2,TRBV25-1,-,CASSAGDGYTF,TGTGCCAGCAGTGCAGGGGATGGCTACACCTTC
-,TRBJ2-1,TRBV7-8,-,CASSFGTGRGSYNEQFF,TGTGCCAGCAGCTTTGGTACCGGACGGGGCTCCTACAATGAGCAGTTCTTC
-,TRBJ1-5,TRBV30,-,CAWSVSFGTISNQPQHF,TGTGCCTGGAGTGTTAGTTTCGGGACAATATCCAATCAGCCCCAGCATTTT
-,TRBJ1-1,TRBV6-5,TRBD1,CASTTGAQAFF,TGTGCCAGCACTACAGGGGCGCAGGCTTTCTTT
few,TRBJ1-2,TRBV4-1,-,CASSQDYPVNYGYTF,TGCGCCAGCAGCCAAGATTATCCGGTAAACTATGGCTACACCTTC
-,TRBJ2-3,TRBV27,TRBD2,CASSRLADTDTQYF,TGTGCCAGCAGTAGACTAGCGGACACAGATACGCAGTATTTT
-,TRBJ1-5,TRBV19,-,CASSMRAGASNQPQHF,TGTGCCAGTAGTATGCGGGCAGGAGCTAGCAATCAGCCCCAGCATTTT
-,TRBJ2-5,TRBV7-2,-,CASSLASQETQYF,TGTGCCAGCAGCTTAGCCAGCCAAGAGACCCAGTACTTC
-,TRBJ1-6,TRBV6-6,TRBD1,CASSYSRQGDSPLHF,TGTGCCAGCAGTTACTCGAGACAGGGAGATTCACCCCTCCACTTT
few,TRBJ1-2,TRBV7-8,TRBD1,CASSRGGQGSVGYTF,TGTGCCAGCAGCCGAGGGGGACAGGGATCAGTTGGCTACACCTTC
-,TRBJ1-5,TRBV18,-,CASSPDRNQPQHF,TGTGCCAGCTCACCAGACAGGAATCAGCCCCAGCATTTT
-,TRBJ2-1,TRBV11-2,-,CASSAVEGYNEQFF,TGTGCCAGCAGCGCCGTTGAGGGCTACAATGAGCAGTTCTTC